This section outlines one T cell receptor beta chain sequence together with its context. The germline CDR1 and CDR2 sequences are LNHDA and SQIVND (reference sequence). The V and J ends lost 9 bases and 5 bases respectively, with 5 bases between them. This CDR3 spans 10 amino acids. This sample is drawn from a study of blood T cells in healthy people across ages. Combining a sample-barcoded 5' primer with a J-beta primer mix, a second PCR ran for roughly 7 to 11 cycles. Each CDR3 protein is one row after TCRdb ran MiXCR on the 5' RACE reads. The sample has 650,000 to 1,000,000 distinct CDR3 sequences, roughly 40% seen once.

The V call is TRBV19, the J call TRBJ2-1; D call uncertain. The sequencing sample was made of blood. The sequence came from a man between 18 and 29 years old in good health. The CDR3 region has the DNA TGTGCCAGCCCTGACAATGAGCAGTTCTTC. It specifies CASPDNEQFF.